Listed below are T cell receptor beta chains from one sample, sequenced in a study of graft-versus-host responses after intestinal transplantation. The repertoire was sequenced with immunoSEQ multiplex PCR; TCRdb's copy has only in-frame clones and lacks some. The sample holds about 97,000 clones; 75% to 95% are singletons and the top ten take under 0.2%. These receptors have no identified antigens. The specimen was unstimulated CD4+ T cells sorted from spleen or lymph node cells, collected before transplant. These receptors were taken from a human donor who was the organ donor for an intestinal transplant. Both conserved end residues are part of each CDR3. The order of the fields is clone size, J gene, V gene, D gene, CDR3 protein, CDR3 DNA. The D gene is left open where the match is weak. A row's size may be missing; if present it is once, few, many or a size class.

size: -; J: TRBJ2-5; V: TRBV7-9; D: TRBD1; CDR3: CASSFRPGTVLETQYF; DNA: TGTGCCAGCAGCTTTCGTCCCGGGACAGTTTTAGAGACCCAGTACTTC
size: -; J: TRBJ1-2; V: TRBV6-1; D: TRBD1; CDR3: CASSEAGQGYGYTF; DNA: TGTGCCAGCAGTGAAGCCGGACAGGGGTATGGCTACACCTTC
size: -; J: TRBJ2-5; V: TRBV5-1; D: TRBD2; CDR3: CASSPGLAGAEQYF; DNA: TGCGCCAGCAGCCCTGGACTAGCGGGGGCAGAGCAGTACTTC
size: -; J: TRBJ2-7; V: TRBV29-1; D: TRBD1; CDR3: CSGQQGPYEQYF; DNA: TGCAGCGGCCAACAGGGGCCATACGAGCAGTACTTC
size: -; J: TRBJ2-5; V: TRBV5-1; D: TRBD2; CDR3: CASSLERGGDSTQYF; DNA: TGCGCCAGCAGCTTGGAGCGGGGGGGGGATTCGACCCAGTACTTC
size: -; J: TRBJ2-7; V: TRBV7-2; D: TRBD1; CDR3: CASSYDRGATYEQYF; DNA: TGTGCCAGCAGCTATGACAGGGGAGCTACCTACGAGCAGTACTTC
size: -; J: TRBJ2-2; V: TRBV4-1; D: TRBD1; CDR3: CASSQGQGVGELFF; DNA: TGCGCCAGCAGCCAAGGACAGGGCGTCGGGGAGCTGTTTTTT
size: once; J: TRBJ2-7; V: TRBV6-1; D: TRBD1; CDR3: CASSEGWTGNYEQYF; DNA: TGTGCCAGCAGTGAGGGGTGGACAGGGAACTACGAGCAGTACTTC
size: -; J: TRBJ2-7; V: TRBV13; D: TRBD1; CDR3: CTSSSEWGQGAYEQYF; DNA: TGTACCAGCAGCTCCGAATGGGGACAGGGGGCATACGAGCAGTACTTC
size: -; J: TRBJ1-5; V: TRBV15; D: -; CDR3: CATSSDVGLFINQPQHF; DNA: TGTGCCACCAGCAGTGACGTGGGACTTTTTATCAATCAGCCCCAGCATTTT
size: -; J: TRBJ2-3; V: TRBV9; D: TRBD2; CDR3: CASSVLAGEITDTQYF; DNA: TGTGCCAGCAGCGTCCTAGCGGGGGAGATCACAGATACGCAGTATTTT
size: -; J: TRBJ2-5; V: TRBV4-1; D: -; CDR3: CASSQGGAGETQYF; DNA: TGCGCCAGCAGCCAAGGGGGCGCAGGAGAGACCCAGTACTTC
size: -; J: TRBJ2-5; V: TRBV30; D: -; CDR3: CAWSPGAETQYF; DNA: TGTGCCTGGAGTCCAGGGGCAGAGACCCAGTACTTC
size: -; J: TRBJ1-2; V: TRBV11-3; D: -; CDR3: CASSLDIRGARYGYTF; DNA: TGTGCCAGCAGCTTAGACATCAGGGGCGCGCGCTATGGCTACACCTTC
size: -; J: TRBJ2-5; V: TRBV20-1; D: -; CDR3: CSASGETQYF; DNA: TGCAGTGCTAGCGGGGAGACCCAGTACTTC
size: -; J: TRBJ2-3; V: TRBV7-9; D: -; CDR3: CASSPSGDTQYF; DNA: TGTGCCAGCAGCCCGAGCGGGGATACGCAGTATTTT
size: -; J: TRBJ2-7; V: TRBV6-1; D: TRBD2; CDR3: CASSLAGGTYEQYF; DNA: TGTGCCAGCAGCCTAGCGGGGGGGACCTACGAGCAGTACTTC
size: -; J: TRBJ1-5; V: TRBV6-5; D: TRBD1; CDR3: CASSPTGGGNQPQHF; DNA: TGTGCCAGCAGCCCGACAGGGGGAGGCAATCAGCCCCAGCATTTT
size: -; J: TRBJ1-6; V: TRBV15; D: -; CDR3: CATSRDRVSPLHF; DNA: TGTGCCACCAGCAGAGACAGGGTGTCACCCCTCCACTTT
size: -; J: TRBJ1-2; V: TRBV2; D: -; CDR3: CASSVSTDEGGYTF; DNA: TGTGCCAGCTCCGTCTCGACGGACGAGGGTGGCTACACCTTC
size: -; J: TRBJ1-3; V: TRBV5-6; D: -; CDR3: CASSLELSPLSGNTIYF; DNA: TGTGCCAGCAGCTTGGAACTGAGCCCCCTCTCTGGAAACACCATATATTTT
size: -; J: TRBJ2-1; V: TRBV2; D: TRBD2; CDR3: CASSERAGGPGEQFF; DNA: TGTGCCAGCAGTGAAAGGGCGGGGGGGCCTGGTGAGCAGTTCTTC
size: -; J: TRBJ1-5; V: TRBV30; D: TRBD1; CDR3: CAWAGQGGQPQHF; DNA: TGTGCCTGGGCCGGACAGGGGGGTCAGCCCCAGCATTTT
size: -; J: TRBJ2-1; V: TRBV5-1; D: -; CDR3: CASRERDLEQFF; DNA: TGCGCCAGCCGGGAGCGAGATCTAGAGCAGTTCTTC
size: -; J: TRBJ1-2; V: TRBV30; D: TRBD1; CDR3: CAWGQGASGYTF; DNA: TGTGCCTGGGGGCAGGGGGCATCTGGCTACACCTTC
size: -; J: TRBJ1-2; V: TRBV6-5; D: -; CDR3: CASRNGGDRGYTF; DNA: TGTGCCAGCAGAAACGGGGGGGATCGCGGCTACACCTTC
size: -; J: TRBJ2-5; V: TRBV25-1; D: -; CDR3: CASSDPRSSQETQYF; DNA: TGTGCCAGCAGTGATCCTCGGTCCTCCCAAGAGACCCAGTACTTC
size: -; J: TRBJ2-1; V: TRBV7-2; D: -; CDR3: CASSVGLNEQFF; DNA: TGTGCCAGCAGCGTAGGTCTCAATGAGCAGTTCTTC